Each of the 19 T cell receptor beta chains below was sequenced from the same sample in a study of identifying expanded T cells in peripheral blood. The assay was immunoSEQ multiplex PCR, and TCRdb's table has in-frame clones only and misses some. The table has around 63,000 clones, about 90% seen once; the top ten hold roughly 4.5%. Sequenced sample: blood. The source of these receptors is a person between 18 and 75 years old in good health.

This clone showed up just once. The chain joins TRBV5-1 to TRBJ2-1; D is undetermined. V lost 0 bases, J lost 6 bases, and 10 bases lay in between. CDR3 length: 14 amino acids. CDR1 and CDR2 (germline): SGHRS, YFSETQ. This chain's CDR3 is CASSLDHLGNEQFF. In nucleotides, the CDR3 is TGCGCCAGCAGCTTGGACCATCTCGGCAATGAGCAGTTCTTC.

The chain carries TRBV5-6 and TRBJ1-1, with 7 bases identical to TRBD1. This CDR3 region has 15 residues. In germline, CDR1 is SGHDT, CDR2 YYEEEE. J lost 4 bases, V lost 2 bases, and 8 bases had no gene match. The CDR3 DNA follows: TGTGCCAGCAGCTTCTACAGGGGCGGGAGCACTGAAGCTTTCTTT. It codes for CASSFYRGGSTEAFF.

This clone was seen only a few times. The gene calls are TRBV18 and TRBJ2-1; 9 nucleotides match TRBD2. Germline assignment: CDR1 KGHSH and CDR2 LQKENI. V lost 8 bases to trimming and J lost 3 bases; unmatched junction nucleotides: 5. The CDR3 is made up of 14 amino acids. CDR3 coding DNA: TGTGCCAGCCTACGGACTAGCGACTACAATGAGCAGTTCTTC. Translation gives CASLRTSDYNEQFF.

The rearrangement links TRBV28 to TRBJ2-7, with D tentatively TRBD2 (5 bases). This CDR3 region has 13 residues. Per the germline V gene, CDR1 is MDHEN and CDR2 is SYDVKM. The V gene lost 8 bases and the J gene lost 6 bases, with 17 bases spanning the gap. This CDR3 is CASGPLGNREQYF. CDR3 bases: TGTGCCAGCGGCCCCCTCGGGAATCGCGAGCAGTACTTC.

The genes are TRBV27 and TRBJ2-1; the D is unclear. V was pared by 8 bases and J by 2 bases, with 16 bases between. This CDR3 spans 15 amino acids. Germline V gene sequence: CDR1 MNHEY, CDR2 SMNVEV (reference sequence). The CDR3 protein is CASQNAGGAYNEQFF. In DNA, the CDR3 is TGTGCCAGCCAAAACGCAGGCGGCGCCTACAATGAGCAGTTCTTC.

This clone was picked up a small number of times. This chain's CDR3 is CASSQTRAGYTF. DNA for the CDR3: TGCGCCAGCAGCCAAACCAGGGCTGGCTACACCTTC. The V and J genes are TRBV4-3 and TRBJ1-2; tentatively, D is TRBD1 (5 bases). CDR3 length: 12 residues. Between the trimmed V and J ends, which lost 2 bases and 7 bases, there was a span of 8 bases. CDR1 LGHNA and CDR2 YSLEER come from the germline V gene.

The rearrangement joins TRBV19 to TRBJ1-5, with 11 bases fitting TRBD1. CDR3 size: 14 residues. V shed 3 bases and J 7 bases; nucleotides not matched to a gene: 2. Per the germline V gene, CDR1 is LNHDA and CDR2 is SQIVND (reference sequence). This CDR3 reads CASSIGTGGQPQHF. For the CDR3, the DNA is TGTGCCAGTAGTATTGGGACAGGGGGACAGCCCCAGCATTTT.

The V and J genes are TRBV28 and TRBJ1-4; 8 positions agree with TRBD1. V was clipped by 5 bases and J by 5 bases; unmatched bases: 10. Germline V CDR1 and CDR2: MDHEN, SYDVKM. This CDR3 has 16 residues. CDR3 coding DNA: TGTGCCAGCAGTACCAGGACAGGGAGGGTCAATGAAAAACTGTTTTTT. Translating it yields CASSTRTGRVNEKLFF.

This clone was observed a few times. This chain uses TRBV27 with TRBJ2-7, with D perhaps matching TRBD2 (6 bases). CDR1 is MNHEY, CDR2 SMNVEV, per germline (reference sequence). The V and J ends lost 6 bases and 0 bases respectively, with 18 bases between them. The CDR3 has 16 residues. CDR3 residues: CASRLAGTVGSYEQYF. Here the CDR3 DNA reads TGTGCCAGCAGACTCGCCGGGACTGTAGGCTCCTACGAGCAGTACTTC.

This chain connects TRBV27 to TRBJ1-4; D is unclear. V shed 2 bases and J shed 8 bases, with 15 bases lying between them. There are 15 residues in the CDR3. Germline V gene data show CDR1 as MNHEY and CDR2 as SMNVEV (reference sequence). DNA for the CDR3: TGTGCCAGCAGTTTACCCGGGGTCTGGAGGGAAAAACTGTTTTTT. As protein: CASSLPGVWREKLFF.

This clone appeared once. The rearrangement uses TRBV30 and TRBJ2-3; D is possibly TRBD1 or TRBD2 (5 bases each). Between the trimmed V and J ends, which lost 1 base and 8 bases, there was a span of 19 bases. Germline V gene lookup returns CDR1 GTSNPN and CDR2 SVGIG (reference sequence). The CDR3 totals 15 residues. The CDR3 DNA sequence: TGTGCCTGGAGTGGGCTGATGGGACCTCAGACTACGCAGTATTTT. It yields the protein CAWSGLMGPQTTQYF. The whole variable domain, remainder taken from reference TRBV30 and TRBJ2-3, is SQTIHQWPATLVQPVGSPLSLECTVEGTSNPNLYWYRQAAGRGLQLLFYSVGIGQISSEVPQNLSASRPQDRQFILSSKKLLLSDSGFYLCAWSGLMGPQTTQYFGPGTRLTVL.

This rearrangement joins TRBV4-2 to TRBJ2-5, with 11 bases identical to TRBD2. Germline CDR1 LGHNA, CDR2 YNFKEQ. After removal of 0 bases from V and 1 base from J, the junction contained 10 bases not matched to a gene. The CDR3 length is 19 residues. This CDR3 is CASSQDKIIAGGPQETQYF. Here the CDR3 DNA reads TGTGCCAGCAGCCAAGACAAGATCATAGCGGGAGGGCCCCAAGAGACCCAGTACTTC.

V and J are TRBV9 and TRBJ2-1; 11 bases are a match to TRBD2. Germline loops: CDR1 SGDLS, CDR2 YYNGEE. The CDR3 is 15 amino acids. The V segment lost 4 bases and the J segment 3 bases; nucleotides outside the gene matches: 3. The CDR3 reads CASSLLAGDYNEQFF. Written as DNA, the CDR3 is TGTGCCAGCAGCCTACTAGCGGGAGACTACAATGAGCAGTTCTTC.

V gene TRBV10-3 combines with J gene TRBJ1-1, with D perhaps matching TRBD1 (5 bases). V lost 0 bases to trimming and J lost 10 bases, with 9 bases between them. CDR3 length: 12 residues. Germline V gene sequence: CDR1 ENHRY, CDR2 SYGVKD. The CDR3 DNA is TGTGCCATCAGTGAGTCGGGGGTCTTAGCTTTCTTT. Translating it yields CAISESGVLAFF.

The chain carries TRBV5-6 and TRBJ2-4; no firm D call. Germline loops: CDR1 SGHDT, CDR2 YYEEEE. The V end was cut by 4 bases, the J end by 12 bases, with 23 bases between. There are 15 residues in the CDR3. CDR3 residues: CASSLNVAHPPRQYF. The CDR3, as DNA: TGTGCCAGCAGCCTTAATGTAGCCCACCCGCCTCGTCAGTACTTC.

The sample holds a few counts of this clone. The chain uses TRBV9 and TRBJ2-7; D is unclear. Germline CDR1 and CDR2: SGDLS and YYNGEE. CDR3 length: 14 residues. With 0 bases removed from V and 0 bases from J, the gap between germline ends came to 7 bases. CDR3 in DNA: TGTGCCAGCAGCGTAGTTTCAAACTCCTACGAGCAGTACTTC. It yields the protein CASSVVSNSYEQYF. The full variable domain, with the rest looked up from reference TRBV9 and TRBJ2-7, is DSGVTQTPKHLITATGQRVTLRCSPRSGDLSVYWYQQSLDQGLQFLIQYYNGEERAKGNILERFSAQQFPDLHSELNLSSLELGDSALYFCASSVVSNSYEQYFGPGTRLTVT.

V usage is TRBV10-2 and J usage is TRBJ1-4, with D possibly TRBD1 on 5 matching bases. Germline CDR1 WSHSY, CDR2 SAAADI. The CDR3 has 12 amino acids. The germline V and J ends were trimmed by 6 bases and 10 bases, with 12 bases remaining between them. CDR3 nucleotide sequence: TGCGCCAGCAGGGAAGGGGAAGCAAAACTGTTTTTT. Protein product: CASREGEAKLFF.

CDR3 DNA sequence: TGTGCCAGCAGGGACATCCTCCGGGGTGATGAAAAACTGTTTTTT. Protein sequence: CASRDILRGDEKLFF. This sequence joins TRBV2 and TRBJ1-4; TRBD1 might be the D (5 bases). Trimming removed 6 bases from V and 6 bases from J, with 17 bases in between. The CDR3 has 15 residues. In germline, CDR1 is SNHLY, CDR2 FYNNEI.

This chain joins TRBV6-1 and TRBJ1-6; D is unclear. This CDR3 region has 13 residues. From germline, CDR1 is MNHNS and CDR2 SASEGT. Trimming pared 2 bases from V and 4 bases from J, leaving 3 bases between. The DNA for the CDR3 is TGTGCCAGCAGTGAAAAATATAATTCACCCCTCCACTTT. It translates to CASSEKYNSPLHF.